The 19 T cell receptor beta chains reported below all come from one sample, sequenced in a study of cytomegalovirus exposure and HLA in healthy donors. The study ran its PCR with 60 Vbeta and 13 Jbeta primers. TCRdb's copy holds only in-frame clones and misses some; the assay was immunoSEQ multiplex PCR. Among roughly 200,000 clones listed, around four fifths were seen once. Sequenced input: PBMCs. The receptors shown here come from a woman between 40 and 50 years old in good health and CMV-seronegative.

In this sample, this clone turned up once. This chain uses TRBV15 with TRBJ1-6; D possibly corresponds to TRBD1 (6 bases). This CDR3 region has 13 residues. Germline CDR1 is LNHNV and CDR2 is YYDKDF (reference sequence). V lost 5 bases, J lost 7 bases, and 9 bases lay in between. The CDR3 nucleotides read TGTGCCACCAGCGGGACAAAGAATTCACCCCTCCACTTT. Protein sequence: CATSGTKNSPLHF.

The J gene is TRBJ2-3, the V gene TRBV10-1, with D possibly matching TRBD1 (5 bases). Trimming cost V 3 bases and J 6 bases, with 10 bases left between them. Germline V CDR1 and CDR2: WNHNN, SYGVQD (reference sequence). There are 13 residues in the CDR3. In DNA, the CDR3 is TGCGCCAGCAGTGATCCAGGGTATGATACGCAGTATTTT. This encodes CASSDPGYDTQYF.

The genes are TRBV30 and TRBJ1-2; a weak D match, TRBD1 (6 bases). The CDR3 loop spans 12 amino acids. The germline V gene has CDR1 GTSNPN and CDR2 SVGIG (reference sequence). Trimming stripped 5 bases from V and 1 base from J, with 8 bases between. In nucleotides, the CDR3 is TGTGCCTGGCAGGACAGTAACTATGGCTACACCTTC. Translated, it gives CAWQDSNYGYTF.

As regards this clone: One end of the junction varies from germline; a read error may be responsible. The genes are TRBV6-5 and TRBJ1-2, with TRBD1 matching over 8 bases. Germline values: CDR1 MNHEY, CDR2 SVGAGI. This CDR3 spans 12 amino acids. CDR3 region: CASSGQDYGYPF. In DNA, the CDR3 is TGTGCCAGCTCGGGACAGGACTATGGCTACCCCTTC.

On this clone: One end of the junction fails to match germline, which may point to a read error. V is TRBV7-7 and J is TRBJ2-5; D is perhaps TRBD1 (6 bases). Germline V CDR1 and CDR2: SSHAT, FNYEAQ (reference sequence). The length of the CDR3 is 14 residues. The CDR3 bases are TGTGCTAGCAGCTTACAGGGTGTCGGGGAGACCCAGTACTTC. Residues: CASSLQGVGETQYF.

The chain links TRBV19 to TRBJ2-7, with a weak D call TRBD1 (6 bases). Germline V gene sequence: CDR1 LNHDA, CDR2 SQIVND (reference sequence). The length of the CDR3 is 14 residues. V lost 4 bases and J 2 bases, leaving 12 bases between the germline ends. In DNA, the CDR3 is TGTGCCAGTAGTACTCAGGGGCCCGCCTACGAGCAGTACTTC. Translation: CASSTQGPAYEQYF.

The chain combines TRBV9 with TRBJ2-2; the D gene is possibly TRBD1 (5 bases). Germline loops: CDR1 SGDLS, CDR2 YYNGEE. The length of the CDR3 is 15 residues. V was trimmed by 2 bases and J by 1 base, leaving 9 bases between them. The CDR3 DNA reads TGTGCCAGCAGCGTCGCCCAGGGGAACACCGGGGAGCTGTTTTTT. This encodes CASSVAQGNTGELFF.

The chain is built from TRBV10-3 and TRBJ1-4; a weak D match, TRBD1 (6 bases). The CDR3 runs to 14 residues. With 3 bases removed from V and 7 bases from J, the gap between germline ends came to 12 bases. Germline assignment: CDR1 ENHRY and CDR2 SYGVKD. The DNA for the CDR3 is TGTGCCATCAGTGAAACAGGACAGACTGAAAAACTGTTTTTT. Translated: CAISETGQTEKLFF.

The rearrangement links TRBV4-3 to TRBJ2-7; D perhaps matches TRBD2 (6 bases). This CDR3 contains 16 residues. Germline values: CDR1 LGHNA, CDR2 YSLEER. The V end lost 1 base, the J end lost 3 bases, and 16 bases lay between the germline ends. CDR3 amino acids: CASSQVGSGSFYEQYF. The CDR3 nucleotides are TGCGCCAGCAGCCAAGTGGGTAGCGGATCATTCTACGAGCAGTACTTC.

The CDR3 nucleotides read TGTGCCAGCAGATGGCGGGTAACGGCCTACGAGCAGTACTTC. Translating it yields CASRWRVTAYEQYF. This chain uses TRBV28 with TRBJ2-7, with D maybe TRBD2 (5 bases). V was pared by 6 bases and J by 2 bases, with 14 bases between. CDR1 MDHEN and CDR2 SYDVKM come from the germline V gene. CDR3 length equals 14 residues.

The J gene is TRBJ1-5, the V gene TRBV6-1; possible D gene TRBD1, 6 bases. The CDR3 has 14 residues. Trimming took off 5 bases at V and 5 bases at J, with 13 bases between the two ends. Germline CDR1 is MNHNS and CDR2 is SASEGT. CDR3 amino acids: CASSFRGGDQPQHF. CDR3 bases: TGTGCCAGCAGTTTTAGGGGGGGGGATCAGCCCCAGCATTTT.

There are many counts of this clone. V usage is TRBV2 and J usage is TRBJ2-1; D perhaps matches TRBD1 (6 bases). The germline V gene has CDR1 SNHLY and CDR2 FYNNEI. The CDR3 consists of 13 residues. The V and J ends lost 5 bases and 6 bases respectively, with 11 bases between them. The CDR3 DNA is TGTGCCAGCAGTCCACAGGGATTCAATGAGCAGTTCTTC. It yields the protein CASSPQGFNEQFF. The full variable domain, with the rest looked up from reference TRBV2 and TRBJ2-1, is EPEVTQTPSHQVTQMGQEVILRCVPISNHLYFYWYRQILGQKVEFLVSFYNNEISEKSEIFDDQFSVERPDGSNFTLKIRSTKLEDSAMYFCASSPQGFNEQFFGPGTRLTVL.

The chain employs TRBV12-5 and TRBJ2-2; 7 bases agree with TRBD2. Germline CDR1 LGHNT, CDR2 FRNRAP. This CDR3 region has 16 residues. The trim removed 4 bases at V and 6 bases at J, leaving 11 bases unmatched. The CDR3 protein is CASGSKRGSPPGELFF. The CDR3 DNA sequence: TGTGCTAGTGGTTCAAAGCGGGGCTCACCCCCCGGGGAGCTGTTTTTT.

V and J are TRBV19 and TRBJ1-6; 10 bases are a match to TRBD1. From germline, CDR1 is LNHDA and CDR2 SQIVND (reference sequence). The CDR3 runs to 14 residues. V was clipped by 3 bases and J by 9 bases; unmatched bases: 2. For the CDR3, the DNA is TGTGCCAGTAGTATGGGACAGGGGATTTCACCCCTCCACTTT. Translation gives CASSMGQGISPLHF.

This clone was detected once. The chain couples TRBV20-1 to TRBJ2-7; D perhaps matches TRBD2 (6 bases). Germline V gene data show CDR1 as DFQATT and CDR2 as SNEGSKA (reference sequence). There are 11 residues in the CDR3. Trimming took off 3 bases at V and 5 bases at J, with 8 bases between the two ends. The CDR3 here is CSASPGDEQYF. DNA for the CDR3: TGCAGTGCTAGCCCGGGGGACGAGCAGTACTTC.

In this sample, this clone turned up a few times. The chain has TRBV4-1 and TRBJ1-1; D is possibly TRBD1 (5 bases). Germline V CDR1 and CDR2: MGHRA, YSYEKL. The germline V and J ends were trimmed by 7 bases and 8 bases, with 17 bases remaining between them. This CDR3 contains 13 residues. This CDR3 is CASTPTQGYEAFF. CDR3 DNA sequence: TGCGCCAGCACCCCTACCCAGGGATACGAAGCTTTCTTT.

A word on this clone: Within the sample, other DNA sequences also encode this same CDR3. CDR3 in amino acids: CASSTGDSGNTIYF. The CDR3 coding sequence is TGTGCCAGTTCGACAGGGGACTCTGGAAACACCATATATTTT. The chain joins TRBV2 to TRBJ1-3, with 8 bases that match TRBD1. CDR1 SNHLY and CDR2 FYNNEI come from the germline V gene. The CDR3 is 14 amino acids. V lost 9 bases to trimming and J lost 0 bases; unmatched junction nucleotides: 4.

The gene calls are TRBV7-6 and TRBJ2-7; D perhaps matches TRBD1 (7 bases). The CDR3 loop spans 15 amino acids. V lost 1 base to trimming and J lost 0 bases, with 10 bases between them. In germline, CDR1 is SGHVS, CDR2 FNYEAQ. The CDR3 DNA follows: TGTGCCAGCAGCTTAGGCGGGGACAGCTCCTACGAGCAGTACTTC. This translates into CASSLGGDSSYEQYF.

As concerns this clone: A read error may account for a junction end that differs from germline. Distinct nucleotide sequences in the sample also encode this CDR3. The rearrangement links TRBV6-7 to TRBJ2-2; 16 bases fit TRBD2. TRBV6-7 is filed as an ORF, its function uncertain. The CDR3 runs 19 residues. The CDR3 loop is CASTPPGLAGGQGTGELFF. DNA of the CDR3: TGTGCCAGCACCCCCCCGGGACTAGCGGGGGGGCAGGGCACCGGGGAGTTGTTTTTT.